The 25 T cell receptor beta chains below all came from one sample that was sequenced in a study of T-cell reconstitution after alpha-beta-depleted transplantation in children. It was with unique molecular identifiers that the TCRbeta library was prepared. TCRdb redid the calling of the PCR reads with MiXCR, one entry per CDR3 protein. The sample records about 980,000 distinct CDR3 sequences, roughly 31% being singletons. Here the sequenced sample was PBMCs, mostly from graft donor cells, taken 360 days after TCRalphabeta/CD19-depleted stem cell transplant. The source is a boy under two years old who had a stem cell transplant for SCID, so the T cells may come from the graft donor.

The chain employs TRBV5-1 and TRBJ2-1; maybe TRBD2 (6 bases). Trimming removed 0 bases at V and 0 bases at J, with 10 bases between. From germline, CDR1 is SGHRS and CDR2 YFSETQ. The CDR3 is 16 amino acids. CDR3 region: CASSLGGESSYNEQFF. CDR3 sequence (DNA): TGCGCCAGCAGCTTGGGGGGGGAGAGCTCCTACAATGAGCAGTTCTTC. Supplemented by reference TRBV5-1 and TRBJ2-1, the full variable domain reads KAGVTQTPRYLIKTRGQQVTLSCSPISGHRSVSWYQQTPGQGLQFLFEYFSETQRNKGNFPGRFSGRQFSNSRSEMNVSTLELGDSALYLCASSLGGESSYNEQFFGPGTRLTVL.

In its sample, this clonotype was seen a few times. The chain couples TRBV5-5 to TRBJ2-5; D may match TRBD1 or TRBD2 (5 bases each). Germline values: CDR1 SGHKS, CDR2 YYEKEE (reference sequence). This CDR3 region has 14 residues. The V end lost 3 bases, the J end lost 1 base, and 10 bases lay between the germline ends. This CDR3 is CASSYAGTQETQYF. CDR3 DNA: TGTGCCAGCAGCTACGCCGGGACCCAAGAGACCCAGTACTTC.

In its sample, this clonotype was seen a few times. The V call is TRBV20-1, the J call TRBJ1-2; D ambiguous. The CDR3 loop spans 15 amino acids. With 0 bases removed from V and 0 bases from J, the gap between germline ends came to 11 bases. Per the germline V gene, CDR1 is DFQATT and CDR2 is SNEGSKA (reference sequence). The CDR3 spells CSARDTGPANYGYTF. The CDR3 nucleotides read TGCAGTGCTAGAGATACCGGGCCTGCTAACTATGGCTACACCTTC.

The CDR3 loop reads CASSLVPGKGYEQFF. The CDR3 DNA sequence: TGTGCCAGCAGCTTAGTCCCGGGGAAAGGCTATGAGCAGTTCTTC. The genes are TRBV13 and TRBJ2-1; D might be TRBD2 (5 bases). V gave up 1 base and J gave up 8 bases, with 15 bases separating them. Germline CDR1 PRHDT, CDR2 FYEKMQ (reference sequence). There are 15 residues in the CDR3.

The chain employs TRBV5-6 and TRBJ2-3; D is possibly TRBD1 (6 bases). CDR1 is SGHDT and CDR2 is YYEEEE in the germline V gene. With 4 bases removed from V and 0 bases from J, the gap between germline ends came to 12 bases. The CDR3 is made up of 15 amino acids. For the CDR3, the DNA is TGTGCCAGCAGCCCCCCCGGACAGAGCACAGATACGCAGTATTTT. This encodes CASSPPGQSTDTQYF.

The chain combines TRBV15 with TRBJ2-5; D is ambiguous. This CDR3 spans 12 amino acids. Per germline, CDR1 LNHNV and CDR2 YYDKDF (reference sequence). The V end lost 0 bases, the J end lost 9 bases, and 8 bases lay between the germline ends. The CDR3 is CATSRDVGSQYF. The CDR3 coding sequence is TGTGCCACCAGCAGAGATGTTGGCTCCCAGTACTTC. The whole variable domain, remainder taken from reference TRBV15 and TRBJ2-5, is DAMVIQNPRYQVTQFGKPVTLSCSQTLNHNVMYWYQQKSSQAPKLLFHYYDKDFNNEADTPDNFQSRRPNTSFCFLDIRSPGLGDTAMYLCATSRDVGSQYFGPGTRLLVL.

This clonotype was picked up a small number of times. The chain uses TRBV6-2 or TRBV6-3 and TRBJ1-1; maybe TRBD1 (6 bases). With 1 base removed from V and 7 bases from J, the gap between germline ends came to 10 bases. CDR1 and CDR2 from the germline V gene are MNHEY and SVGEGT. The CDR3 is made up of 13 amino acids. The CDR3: CASSYYRDGEAFF. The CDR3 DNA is TGTGCCAGCAGTTACTACAGGGATGGTGAAGCTTTCTTT.

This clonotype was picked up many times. The DNA of the CDR3 is TGTGCCAGCAGCCTCTCTGGATCGCCCCAGCATTTT. Translated: CASSLSGSPQHF. V usage is TRBV13 and J usage is TRBJ1-5, with unresolved D. With 5 bases removed from V and 9 bases from J, the gap between germline ends came to 11 bases. This CDR3 has 12 amino acids. Germline V CDR1 and CDR2: PRHDT, FYEKMQ (reference sequence).

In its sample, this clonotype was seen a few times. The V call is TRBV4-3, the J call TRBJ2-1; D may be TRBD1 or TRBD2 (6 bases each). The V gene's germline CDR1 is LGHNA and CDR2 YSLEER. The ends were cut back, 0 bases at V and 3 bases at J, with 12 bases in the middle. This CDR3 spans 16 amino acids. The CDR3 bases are TGCGCCAGCAGCCAAGATCGGGGGCCTTACTACAATGAGCAGTTCTTC. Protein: CASSQDRGPYYNEQFF.

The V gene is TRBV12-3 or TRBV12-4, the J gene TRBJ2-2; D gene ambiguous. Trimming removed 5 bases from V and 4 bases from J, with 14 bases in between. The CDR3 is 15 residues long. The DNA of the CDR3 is TGTGCCAGCAGTACCACGTGGAAGAGCACCGGGGAGCTGTTTTTT. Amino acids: CASSTTWKSTGELFF.

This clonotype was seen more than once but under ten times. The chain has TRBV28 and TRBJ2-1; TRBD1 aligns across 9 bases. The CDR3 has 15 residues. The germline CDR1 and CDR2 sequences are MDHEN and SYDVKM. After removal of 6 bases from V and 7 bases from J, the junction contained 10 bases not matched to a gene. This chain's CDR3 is CASSPPGQGENEQFF. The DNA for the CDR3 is TGTGCCAGCAGCCCCCCGGGACAGGGTGAGAATGAGCAGTTCTTC.

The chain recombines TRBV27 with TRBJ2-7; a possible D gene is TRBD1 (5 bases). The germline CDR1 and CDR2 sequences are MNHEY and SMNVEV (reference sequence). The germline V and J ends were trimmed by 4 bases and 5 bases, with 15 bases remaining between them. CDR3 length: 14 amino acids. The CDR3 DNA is TGTGCCAGCAGTTGGGGCAGGAGAAGCGACGAGCAGTACTTC. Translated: CASSWGRRSDEQYF.

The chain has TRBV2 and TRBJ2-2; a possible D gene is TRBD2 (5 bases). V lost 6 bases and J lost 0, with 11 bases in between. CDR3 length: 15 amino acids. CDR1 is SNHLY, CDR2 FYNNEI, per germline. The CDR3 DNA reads TGTGCCAGCAGGAAGACTACGACGAACACCGGGGAGCTGTTTTTT. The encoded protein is CASRKTTTNTGELFF.

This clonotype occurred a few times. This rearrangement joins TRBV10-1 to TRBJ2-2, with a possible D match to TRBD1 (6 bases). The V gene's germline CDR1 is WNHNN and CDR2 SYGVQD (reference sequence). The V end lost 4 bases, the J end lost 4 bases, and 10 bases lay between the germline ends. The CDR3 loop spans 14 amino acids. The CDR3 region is CASSGGPSTGELFF. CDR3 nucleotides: TGCGCCAGCAGTGGGGGGCCAAGCACCGGGGAGCTGTTTTTT.

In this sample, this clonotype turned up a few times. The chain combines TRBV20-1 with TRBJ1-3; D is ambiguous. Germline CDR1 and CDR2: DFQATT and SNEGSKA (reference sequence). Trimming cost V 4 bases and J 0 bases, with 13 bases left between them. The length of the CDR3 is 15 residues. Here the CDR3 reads CSAKGKGFSGNTIYF. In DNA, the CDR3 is TGCAGTGCTAAAGGAAAGGGCTTCTCTGGAAACACCATATATTTT.

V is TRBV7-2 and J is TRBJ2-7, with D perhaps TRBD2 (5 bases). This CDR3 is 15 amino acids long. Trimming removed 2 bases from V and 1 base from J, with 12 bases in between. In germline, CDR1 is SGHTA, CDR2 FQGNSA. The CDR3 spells CASSLIPSLSYEQYF. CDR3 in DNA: TGTGCCAGCAGCTTAATTCCTAGCCTTTCCTACGAGCAGTACTTC.

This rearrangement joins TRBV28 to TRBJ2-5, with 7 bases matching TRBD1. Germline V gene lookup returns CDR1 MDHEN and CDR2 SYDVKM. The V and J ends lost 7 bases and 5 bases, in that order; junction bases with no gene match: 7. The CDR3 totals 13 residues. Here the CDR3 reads CASTPGGLETQYF. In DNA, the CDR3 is TGTGCCAGCACCCCAGGGGGTCTGGAGACCCAGTACTTC.

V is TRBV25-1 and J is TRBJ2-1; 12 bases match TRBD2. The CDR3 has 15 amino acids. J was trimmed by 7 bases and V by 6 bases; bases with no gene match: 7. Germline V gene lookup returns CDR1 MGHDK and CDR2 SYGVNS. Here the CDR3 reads CASRPSSGGVNEQFF. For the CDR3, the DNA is TGTGCCAGCAGACCTTCTAGCGGGGGGGTAAATGAGCAGTTCTTC.

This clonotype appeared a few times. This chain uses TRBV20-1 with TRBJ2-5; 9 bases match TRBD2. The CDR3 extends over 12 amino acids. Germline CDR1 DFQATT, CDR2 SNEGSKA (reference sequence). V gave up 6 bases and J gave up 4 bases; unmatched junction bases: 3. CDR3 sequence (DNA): TGCAGTGCGAGTAGCGGGGGAGAGACCCAGTACTTC. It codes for CSASSGGETQYF.

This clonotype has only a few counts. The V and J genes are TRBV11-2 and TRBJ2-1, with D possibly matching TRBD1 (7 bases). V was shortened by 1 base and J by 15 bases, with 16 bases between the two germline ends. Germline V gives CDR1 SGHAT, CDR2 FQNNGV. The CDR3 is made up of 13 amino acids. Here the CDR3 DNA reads TGTGCCAGCAGCTTAGGGGATCCAGGGGGAGGGTTCTTC. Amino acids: CASSLGDPGGGFF.

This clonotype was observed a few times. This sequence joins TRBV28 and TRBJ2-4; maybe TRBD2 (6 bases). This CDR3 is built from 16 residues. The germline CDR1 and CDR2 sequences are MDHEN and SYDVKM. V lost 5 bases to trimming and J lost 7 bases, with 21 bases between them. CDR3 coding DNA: TGTGCCAGCAGTCCTCCGGGGCGGGGACGGTTTAACATTCAGTACTTC. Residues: CASSPPGRGRFNIQYF.

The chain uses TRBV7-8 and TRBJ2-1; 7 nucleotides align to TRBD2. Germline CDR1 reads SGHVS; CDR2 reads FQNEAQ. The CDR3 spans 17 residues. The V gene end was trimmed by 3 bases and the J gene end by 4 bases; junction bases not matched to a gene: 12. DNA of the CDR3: TGTGCCAGCAGCTTCCAGGTCGGGGGGTTCATGTACAATGAGCAGTTCTTC. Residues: CASSFQVGGFMYNEQFF.

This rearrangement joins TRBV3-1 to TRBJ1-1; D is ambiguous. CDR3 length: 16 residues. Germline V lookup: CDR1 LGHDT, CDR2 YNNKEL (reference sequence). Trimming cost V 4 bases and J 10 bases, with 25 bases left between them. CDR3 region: CASSPPQPPGFGGAFF. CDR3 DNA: TGTGCCAGCAGCCCACCTCAGCCGCCGGGCTTTGGTGGAGCTTTCTTT.

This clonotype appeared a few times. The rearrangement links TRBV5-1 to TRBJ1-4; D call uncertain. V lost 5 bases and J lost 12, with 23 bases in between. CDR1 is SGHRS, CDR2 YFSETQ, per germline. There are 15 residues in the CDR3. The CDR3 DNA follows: TGCGCCAGCAGAACGCAACCAGGCGAGGGTTGGGAACTGTTTTTT. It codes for CASRTQPGEGWELFF.

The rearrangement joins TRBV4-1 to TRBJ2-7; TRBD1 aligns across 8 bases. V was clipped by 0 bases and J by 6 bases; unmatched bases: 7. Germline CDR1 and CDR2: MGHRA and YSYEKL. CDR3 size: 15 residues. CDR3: CASSQDRGRFAEQYF. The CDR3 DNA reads TGCGCCAGCAGCCAAGACAGGGGGCGTTTCGCCGAGCAGTACTTC.